These 3 T cell receptor beta chains were sequenced from one sample in a study of technical replicates of blood from a few donors. Repertoires were generated with immunoSEQ multiplex PCR, while TCRdb's copy carries only in-frame clones and drops some. The sample records approximately 70,000 clones, approximately 92% being singletons. Sequenced: T cells isolated from PBMCs. The receptors were sampled from a human donor in good health.

Ten or more counts support this clone. The chain carries TRBV19 and TRBJ2-1; the match to TRBD1 covers 7 bases. Trimming at V came to 4 bases and at J to 6 bases, leaving 3 bases not matched to a gene. The germline V gene has CDR1 LNHDA and CDR2 SQIVND (reference sequence). The CDR3 consists of 13 residues. The CDR3 spells CASSRDRFNEQFF. CDR3 nucleotides: TGTGCCAGTAGTAGGGACAGATTCAATGAGCAGTTCTTC.

J is TRBJ2-7 and V is TRBV10-3; tentative D call: TRBD2 (5 bases). The CDR3 is 14 amino acids. Trimming shortened V by 3 bases and J by 0 bases, and 9 bases separated the two germline ends. The germline CDR1 and CDR2 sequences are ENHRY and SYGVKD. The CDR3 DNA reads TGTGCCATCAGTGAAGAGGGTTTCTCCTACGAGCAGTACTTC. It encodes CAISEEGFSYEQYF.

The gene calls are TRBV2 and TRBJ2-3; TRBD1 agrees at 10 bases. V shed 8 bases, J shed 2 bases, and the junction held 4 bases outside the gene matches. Germline V CDR1 and CDR2: SNHLY, FYNNEI. This CDR3 is 14 amino acids long. DNA for the CDR3: TGTGCCAGCTCCGGACAGGGGGTCACAGATACGCAGTATTTT. Translating it yields CASSGQGVTDTQYF.